These 14 T cell receptor beta chains came from one sample sequenced in a study of cytomegalovirus exposure and HLA in healthy donors. The primer mix had 60 Vbeta and 13 Jbeta primers. Sequencing was performed with immunoSEQ multiplex PCR; in TCRdb, only in-frame clones are kept and a portion is missing. The sample records about 150,000 clones, around 78% being singletons. Sequencing input: PBMCs. The receptors come from a female donor in good health and CMV-seropositive.

V and J are TRBV7-9 and TRBJ2-7, with unresolved D. V lost 5 bases and J lost 3, with 11 bases in between. The CDR3 contains 13 residues. Germline CDR1 reads SEHNR; CDR2 reads FQNEAQ (reference sequence). The CDR3 DNA reads as TGTGCCAGCAGCCCGAGCGATGGCTACGAGCAGTACTTC. Translating gives CASSPSDGYEQYF.

The chain couples TRBV15 to TRBJ1-5; D uncertain. Trimming removed 2 bases at V and 2 bases at J, with 13 bases between. The CDR3 length is 16 residues. Germline V lookup: CDR1 LNHNV, CDR2 YYDKDF (reference sequence). CDR3 sequence (DNA): TGTGCCACCAGCAGAAAAGTCGGGGATGGCAATCAGCCCCAGCATTTT. This gives the protein CATSRKVGDGNQPQHF.

The V and J genes are TRBV2 and TRBJ2-7; 10 bases line up with TRBD1. V lost 10 bases and J lost 6; bases outside the gene matches: 3. CDR1 and CDR2 from the germline V gene are SNHLY and FYNNEI. The CDR3 sequence is 11 residues long. CDR3 in DNA: TGTGCCAACGGGGACAGGGGCGAGCAGTACTTC. Its translation: CANGDRGEQYF.

This chain uses TRBV7-8 with TRBJ2-3; 7 bases are shared with TRBD1. Trimming cost V 0 bases and J 1 base; bases outside gene matches: 4. The CDR3 runs to 16 residues. Germline loops: CDR1 SGHVS, CDR2 FQNEAQ. CDR3 bases: TGTGCCAGCAGCTTAGCCGGGACAGCCGGCACAGATACGCAGTATTTT. Encoded protein: CASSLAGTAGTDTQYF. Variable domain in full (rest from reference TRBV7-8 and TRBJ2-3): GAGVSQSPRYKVAKRGQDVALRCDPISGHVSLFWYQQALGQGPEFLTYFQNEAQLDKSGLPSDRFFAERPEGSVSTLKIQRTQQEDSAVYLCASSLAGTAGTDTQYFGPGTRLTVL.

This clone was seen only a few times. J is TRBJ2-7 and V is TRBV9; 8 positions match TRBD2. The CDR3 is 14 residues long. Trimming at V came to 5 bases and at J to 1 base, leaving 5 bases not matched to a gene. Germline V CDR1 and CDR2: SGDLS, YYNGEE. The CDR3 region is CASSRAGGSYEQYF. The CDR3 coding sequence is TGTGCCAGCAGTCGGGCGGGAGGTTCCTACGAGCAGTACTTC.

This rearrangement joins TRBV6-1 to TRBJ2-7; possibly TRBD2 for D (5 bases). This CDR3 is built from 14 residues. Trimming shortened V by 2 bases and J by 2 bases, and 10 bases separated the two germline ends. Looked up from germline, CDR1 is MNHNS and CDR2 is SASEGT. Here the CDR3 reads CASSERHGTYEQYF. In DNA form, the CDR3 reads TGTGCCAGCAGTGAACGACACGGGACCTACGAGCAGTACTTC.

This chain uses TRBV25-1 with TRBJ2-3; TRBD2 is a possible D gene (5 bases). The V and J ends lost 3 bases and 2 bases respectively, with 18 bases between them. The CDR3 extends over 17 amino acids. Germline-derived CDR1 and CDR2 are MGHDK and SYGVNS. The CDR3 spells CASSDRVGVGDTDTQYF. CDR3 coding DNA: TGTGCCAGCAGTGATAGAGTTGGGGTCGGGGACACAGATACGCAGTATTTT.

The J gene is TRBJ1-5, the V gene TRBV5-1; 9 nucleotides agree with TRBD1. CDR3 length: 17 amino acids. Germline V lookup: CDR1 SGHRS, CDR2 YFSETQ. V dropped 0 bases and J dropped 0; count of bases not matched to a gene: 4. CDR3 residues: CASSLGTGVNSNQPQHF. The DNA of the CDR3 is TGCGCCAGCAGCTTGGGGACAGGGGTGAATAGCAATCAGCCCCAGCATTTT.

The chain joins TRBV30 to TRBJ2-5; 7 bases match TRBD1. Unmatched junction bases numbered 4, after V lost 4 bases and J lost 5 bases. Per germline, CDR1 GTSNPN and CDR2 SVGIG (reference sequence). The CDR3 totals 12 residues. For the CDR3, the DNA is TGTGCCTGGAAGGCAGGGGGTGAGACCCAGTACTTC. As protein: CAWKAGGETQYF.

The V gene is TRBV7-3, the J gene TRBJ1-6; D is uncertain. The CDR3 is 15 amino acids. Trimming removed 5 bases from V and 7 bases from J, with 15 bases in between. The germline V gene encodes CDR1 SGHTA and CDR2 FQGTGA. The CDR3 region has the DNA TGTGCCAGCAGCAGAGGCACCGGTGTGAATTCACCCCTCCACTTT. It is translated as CASSRGTGVNSPLHF.

This clone was detected a few times. The CDR3 nucleotides read TGCGCCAGCAGCCCGAGTGGGGGGTTATCCTCTGGAAACACCATATATTTT. Protein product: CASSPSGGLSSGNTIYF. The rearrangement uses TRBV4-1 and TRBJ1-3; D may be TRBD1 (5 bases). This CDR3 contains 17 residues. V was shortened by 4 bases and J by 0 bases, with 16 bases between the two germline ends. The germline gives CDR1 MGHRA, CDR2 YSYEKL.

The J gene is TRBJ1-1, the V gene TRBV14; D is undetermined. Between the trimmed V and J ends, which lost 5 bases and 1 base, there was a span of 8 bases. The V gene's germline CDR1 is SGHDN and CDR2 FVKESK. The CDR3 covers 13 residues. CDR3 sequence (DNA): TGTGCCAGCAGCAAACACACGAACACTGAAGCTTTCTTT. Its translation is CASSKHTNTEAFF.

The genes are TRBV6-5 and TRBJ1-1, with TRBD1 matching over 9 bases. With 8 bases clipped from V and 4 bases from J, the junction kept 8 bases outside the gene matches. Germline V gene lookup returns CDR1 MNHEY and CDR2 SVGAGI. This CDR3 comprises 14 residues. The CDR3 region has the DNA TGTGCCAGCCAGTACAGGGGGCTCCTCACTGAAGCTTTCTTT. Translation: CASQYRGLLTEAFF.

This chain's CDR3 is CASSGTGGLGETQYF. CDR3 sequence (DNA): TGTGCCAGCAGTGGAACAGGGGGCCTTGGGGAGACCCAGTACTTC. The chain joins TRBV25-1 to TRBJ2-5, with 9 positions matching TRBD1. Losses at the gene ends were 4 bases for V and 5 bases for J; bases not matched to a gene: 8. The CDR3 has 15 amino acids. Germline-derived CDR1 and CDR2 are MGHDK and SYGVNS.